Shown below are 10 T cell receptor beta chains from a single sample sequenced in a study of control samples from healthy donors and cancer patients. Libraries were prepared by immunoSEQ multiplex PCR; TCRdb keeps only in-frame clonotypes and omits some of them. The top ten clones hold roughly 8.7% of a sample with about 140,000 clones, roughly nine tenths of them seen once. Sequencing used blood. These receptors were taken from a woman aged 25 to 39 in good health.

The chain uses TRBV5-1 and TRBJ2-3, with TRBD2 matching 13 bases. Losses at the gene ends were 3 bases for V and 4 bases for J; bases not matched to a gene: 5. There are 16 residues in the CDR3. Germline-derived CDR1 and CDR2 are SGHRS and YFSETQ. Here the CDR3 reads CASSSGLAGVPDTQYF. The CDR3 DNA reads as TGCGCCAGCAGCTCCGGACTAGCGGGAGTGCCAGATACGCAGTATTTT.

The J gene is TRBJ1-4, the V gene TRBV29-1; D is possibly TRBD1 (5 bases). V lost 7 bases and J lost 6, with 6 bases in between. CDR1 and CDR2 (germline): SQVTM, ANQGSEA. The CDR3 contains 10 residues. The CDR3 loop reads CSGGDEKLFF. CDR3 DNA: TGCAGCGGAGGGGATGAAAAACTGTTTTTT.

The chain carries TRBV23-1 and TRBJ2-3; D is possibly TRBD2 (5 bases). TRBV23-1 is an ORF for which the function is uncertain. The CDR3 spans 19 residues. Trimming removed 0 bases from V and 1 base from J, with 20 bases in between. CDR3 region: CASSQSPPHLAGGTDTQYF. The CDR3 bases are TGCGCCAGCAGTCAATCACCCCCCCACCTGGCGGGTGGCACAGATACGCAGTATTTT.

This clone was seen a single time. V is TRBV4-2 and J is TRBJ1-2; D is unresolved. CDR1 LGHNA and CDR2 YNFKEQ come from the germline V gene. CDR3 length equals 18 residues. V dropped 0 bases and J dropped 2 bases, with 19 bases sitting between them. The CDR3 region is CASSQDFGSANPNYGYTF. CDR3 in DNA: TGTGCCAGCAGCCAAGATTTTGGGTCCGCCAACCCAAACTATGGCTACACCTTC.

This clone was seen a single time. V gene TRBV4-2 combines with J gene TRBJ1-1; no definite D call. With 0 bases removed from V and 1 base from J, the gap between germline ends came to 9 bases. Germline lookup yields CDR1 LGHNA and CDR2 YNFKEQ. CDR3 length equals 15 residues. The CDR3 spells CASSQDLNTNTEAFF. For the CDR3, the DNA is TGTGCCAGCAGCCAAGATCTAAACACGAACACTGAAGCTTTCTTT.

CDR3 sequence: CATSRDPTGQETQYF. DNA of the CDR3: TGTGCCACCAGCAGAGACCCTACCGGACAAGAGACCCAGTACTTC. The chain couples TRBV15 to TRBJ2-5; D remains unclear. Germline values: CDR1 LNHNV, CDR2 YYDKDF (reference sequence). This CDR3 is built from 15 residues. V was clipped by 0 bases and J by 2 bases, with 10 bases between them.

The chain uses TRBV19 and TRBJ2-5, with D possibly TRBD2 on 7 matching bases. The germline V gene has CDR1 LNHDA and CDR2 SQIVND (reference sequence). This CDR3 spans 14 amino acids. V was cut by 6 bases and J by 7 bases, with 18 bases left in between. The DNA of the CDR3 is TGTGCCAGTAGCCCTCCAAGGGGGGGGAGGACCCAGTACTTC. Its protein is CASSPPRGGRTQYF.

The genes are TRBV6-5 and TRBJ1-1, with D possibly TRBD1 on 6 matching bases. This CDR3 is 14 amino acids long. Germline CDR1 MNHEY, CDR2 SVGAGI. V shed 6 bases and J shed 6 bases, with 17 bases lying between them. The chain's CDR3 is CASRARGGHAEAFF. The CDR3 bases are TGTGCCAGCAGGGCTCGGGGGGGGCACGCTGAAGCTTTCTTT.

The gene calls are TRBV11-2 and TRBJ2-1, with D perhaps matching TRBD2 (5 bases). This CDR3 comprises 11 residues. Germline V lookup: CDR1 SGHAT, CDR2 FQNNGV. V was clipped by 4 bases and J by 14 bases, with 12 bases between them. The chain's CDR3 is CASSSAEQEFF. In DNA, the CDR3 is TGTGCCAGCAGCTCAGCGGAGCAGGAGTTCTTC.

V gene TRBV18 combines with J gene TRBJ1-5, with D perhaps TRBD1 (6 bases). V was trimmed by 3 bases and J by 3 bases, leaving 15 bases between them. Germline V gene lookup returns CDR1 KGHSH and CDR2 LQKENI. There are 16 residues in the CDR3. The CDR3 loop reads CASSPGGQGHNQPQHF. The CDR3 DNA follows: TGTGCCAGCTCACCGGGGGGCCAGGGACACAATCAGCCCCAGCATTTT.